The clone carrying this T cell receptor (beta chain) was seen more than once but under ten times. As yet, its antigen is unknown. In germline, CDR1 is DFQATT, CDR2 SNEGSKA (reference sequence). CDR3 length: 14 residues. Germline trimming cut 6 bases from V and 1 base from J; bases unmatched to any gene: 5. TCR beta libraries were prepared from cDNA with unique molecular identifiers. cDNA molecules numbering approximately 500,000 came from roughly 1.1 to 9.2 million T cells. Each CDR3 protein gets one entry after TCRdb re-called the PCR reads with MiXCR. This sample carries 380,000 or so distinct CDR3 sequences, about a third of them seen once, and the ten largest clones take around 15%. These data originate in a study of post-analysis software for immune sequencing data. Overall study: Secondary progressive, relapsing-remitting and progressive-relapsing multiple sclerosis were among the included disease courses.

Whole-study results and caveats: Patients showed TRBV5-6, TRBV5-1 and TRBV20-1 among a handful of TRBV segments more frequent than in controls. The normalized Chao1 diversity of multiple sclerosis patients was significantly lower than that of controls.

Sequencing was performed on blood. The clonotype comes from a girl aged 10 to 17 with multiple sclerosis. This chain links TRBV20-1 with TRBJ2-7; 11 bases match TRBD1. For the CDR3, the DNA is TGCAGTGCCTGGGGACAGGGGGGATCCTACGAGCAGTACTTC. Translated, it gives CSAWGQGGSYEQYF.